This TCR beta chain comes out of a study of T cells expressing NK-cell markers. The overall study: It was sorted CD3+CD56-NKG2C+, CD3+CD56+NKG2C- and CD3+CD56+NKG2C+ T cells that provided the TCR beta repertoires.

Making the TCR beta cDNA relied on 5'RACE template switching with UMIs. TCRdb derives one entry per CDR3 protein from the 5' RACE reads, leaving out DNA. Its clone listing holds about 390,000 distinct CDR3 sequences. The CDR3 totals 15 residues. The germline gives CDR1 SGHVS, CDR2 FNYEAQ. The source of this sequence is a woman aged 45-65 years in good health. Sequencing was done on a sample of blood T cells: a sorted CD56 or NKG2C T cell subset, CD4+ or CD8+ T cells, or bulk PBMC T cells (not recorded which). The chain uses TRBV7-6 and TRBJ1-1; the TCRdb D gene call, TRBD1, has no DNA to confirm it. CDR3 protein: CASSLVSQVRGEAFF.